The source of this TCR beta chain is a study of blood T cell repertoires in COVID-19. Generated by immunoSEQ multiplex PCR, the TCRdb table keeps only in-frame clones and is missing some. The table shows nearly 250,000 clones, with roughly 83% occurring only once. Germline CDR1 and CDR2: MDHEN and SYDVKM. CDR3 length: 14 residues. V was pared by 7 bases and J by 7 bases, with 19 bases between. This chain joins TRBV28 and TRBJ1-2; a possible D gene is TRBD1 (5 bases). The source material was PBMCs or T cells enriched from blood (not recorded which). This clonotype was obtained from a woman between 45 and 65 years old who had recovered from COVID-19. In DNA form, the CDR3 reads TGTGCCAGCACTTCTTGGGTTATGGGGGGTGGCTACACCTTC. Amino acids: CASTSWVMGGGYTF.